This note documents a single T cell receptor (beta chain) sequence. This clone was observed once. What antigen it recognizes has not been identified. Base-call qualities are not available, and no considerably larger clone is one nucleotide away. Using the deep immunoSEQ assay, TCR CDR3 regions were amplified from genomic DNA by multiplex PCR. Genomic DNA extracted from each cell subset was distributed evenly over all wells of several immunoSEQ 96-well plates, and each plate served as one replicate. For sorted subsets, roughly 0.2 ug genomic DNA, equal to 30,000 to 35,000 T cell genomes, was loaded into each replicate PCR. Purified libraries were quantified with a Qubit 3.0 fluorometer, sized on a Bioanalyzer 2100, and re-quantified with the KAPA Library Quantification kit. A separate single-read 150-cycle Illumina NextSeq 550 flow cell was used to sequence each immunoSEQ 96-well plate. As for how the authors treated the data: Because only junctional sequences without quality scores were contained in the immunoSEQ output, filtering matching that applied to full-length reads could not be performed. To assign V/J genes and CDR3, sequences were annotated against IMGT germline references using PyIR, a Python wrapper for IgBLAST v1.9. Reads were removed for weak V/J assignments (E-value above 1e-6), missing CDR3, stop codons, out-of-frame junctions, or ambiguous translated residues. V3J clonotypes were defined by identical inferred V gene, J gene, and CDR3 amino acid sequence. Percentage overlap between repertoires was computed as shared unique clonotypes divided by the size of the smaller repertoire. RTK rarefaction, the Chao1 estimator, and Recon v2.1 estimates of unobserved clonotypes were used to assess repertoire richness. OLGA was used to compute generation probabilities for all TCRbeta clonotypes that the gDNA method yielded from a few donors. TCRdb obtained this table from immuneACCESS and retained in-frame rearrangements with V and J assigned. These tables miss some clones; where compared with another copy, unresolved V genes account for less than half of the shortfall, and the remainder is unexplained. The V and J calls and clone size come from that table; D and trimming were worked out from the DNA. Across this sample there are over 100,000 clones, with 55% to 70% seen only once. The ten largest make up roughly 23% of the sample.

The sample comes from a study of shared clonotypes between healthy human individuals (dated by TCRdb to the early 2020s). Study-level background: The cohort included three men and two women between 18 and 49 years of age. For each donor, CD4 naive and CD4 memory were each run on three plates, CD8 naive on two plates, and CD8 memory on one plate. To estimate repertoire size and how much clonotype sharing occurs between individuals, the study deeply sequenced the blood TCR repertoires of five healthy adults. Different laboratories and diverse techniques were used to prepare libraries and sequence TCR repertoires, to increase sequencing depth and limit assay-specific biases. Leukapheresis yielded between about 0.94 and 10 billion PBMCs per donor. Findings and caveats that apply to the study as a whole: Only blood was sampled, and tissue TCR repertoires likely differ from those in blood. Pairwise subsampling led to the expectation that sequencing depth would affect the degree of clonotype sharing among donors. Even with the large sequencing depth, rarefaction of the sorted-subset datasets indicated that sequencing was incomplete. Higher generation probabilities were observed for clonotypes shared by all four sorted-subset donors than for non-shared clonotypes. Naive subsets generally had larger estimated clonotype richness than memory subsets. The small number of donors limited the genetic and exposure-history diversity represented. Sharing across a few donors was observed for around 5% of naive CD4, under 4% of naive CD8, roughly 2.3% of memory CD4, and around 0.4% of memory CD8 clonotypes.

The donors were healthy, HIV-negative adults with no recently reported acute infections or vaccinations. Every donor was a Caucasian adult living in Nashville, Tennessee, USA. CD8 memory samples were composed of magnetically selected CD45RO+ cells combined with CCR7-negative CD45RA+ effector memory (TemRA) cells. Blood was collected by leukapheresis, and PBMCs were isolated by Ficoll-Histopaque density gradient centrifugation and then cryopreserved in liquid nitrogen vapor phase. Purity and quantity of every magnetically sorted T cell population were checked by analytical flow cytometry. Each sorted fraction had its genomic DNA isolated and then quantified by UV absorbance on a Nanodrop 2000c. V was cut back by 5 bases and J by 5 bases, leaving a gap of 20 bases between them. Taken from cysteine to phenylalanine, the CDR3 has 15 residues. Of all the DNA, just the CDR3 is kept, 45 bases in frame from base 1. The germline V gene specifies SGHRS as CDR1 and YFSETQ as CDR2.

The receptor was derived from a woman aged 30 to 39 in good health. The V and J segments used are TRBV5-1 and TRBJ2-7, with no confidently assigned D gene. Sequencing input: memory CD8+ T cells sorted from blood. Read against the paper, the sample's cell subset or site label means: CD45RO+ cells pooled with CCR7-negative TemRA cells. At the DNA level, the sequence is TGCGCCAGCAGTTCCTCCCCGGGCCGAAAGGACGAGCAGTACTTC. This yields the protein CASSSSPGRKDEQYF.